This TCR beta chain was recorded in a study of Ad26.COV2.S vaccination and SARS-CoV-2 variants (dated by TCRdb to the early 2020s). With regard to the full study: Donors in the vaccine arm were drawn from COV1001, a multicentre, randomized, double-blind, placebo-controlled phase I-IIa trial testing Ad26.COV2.S in healthy adults. Ad26.COV2.S was administered intramuscularly at a dose of 5x10^10 or 1x10^11 viral particles, either as one shot or as two shots given 56 days apart. TCRbeta repertoire sequencing served as the tool for gauging how specific and how broad the SARS-CoV-2-reactive T cell receptors were following Ad26.COV2.S vaccination. A total of approximately 30 samples were included in the TCR-sequenced set, comprising roughly 19 Ad26.COV2.S vaccine recipients, 5 placebo recipients and 8 SARS-CoV-2 convalescent individuals. Trial participants were randomized into five groups of five: low-dose or high-dose Ad26.COV2.S given once or twice, or placebo on both occasions. Investigators remained blinded to trial group allocation during experiments and outcome assessment.

In the case of this clone: Its specific antigen is unknown. Base quality data are lacking; no much larger clone is found one base away.

The sample's treatment or condition label, in plain terms: around 19 received Ad26.COV2.S at low or high dose, single or two shots; about 5 received placebo; per-sample allocation not given. For vaccine and placebo recipients, the sequenced repertoires came from samples collected on day 63 after the first injection. Cohort 1b enrolled about two dozen adults aged 18-55 years at a single site in Boston, USA, between 29 July and 7 August 2020. As a vaccine, Ad26.COV2.S was a replication-incompetent adenovirus type 26 vector that expressed a prefusion-stabilized SARS-CoV-2 spike protein derived from the original Wuhan strain. General study outcomes and caveats: According to the authors, total T cell responses may have been underestimated by the TCR breadth and depth analyses. Substantial breadth of spike-specific CD8+ and CD4+ T cell responses was reported after vaccination. Vaccine and placebo recipients had similar non-spike TCR breadth, a finding consistent with the vaccine containing only spike. Higher spike-specific TCR breadth was observed in Ad26.COV2.S recipients than in placebo recipients (P = 0.0014). Comparing responses between vaccine doses or regimens was not something the study was powered to do.

CDR1 LGHNA and CDR2 YSLEER were looked up in the germline V gene. V gives up 1 base and J gives up 0 bases, and the segment between their germline ends measures 10 bases. The CDR3, from cysteine to phenylalanine, totals 16 residues. Only the CDR3 portion is preserved as DNA: 48 bases, with reading frame beginning at the first base. The immunoSEQ Assay was used to sequence TCRbeta CDR3 regions. After extraction, genomic DNA underwent amplification by bias-controlled multiplex PCR, followed by high-throughput sequencing. Concerning the study's data processing: To quantify the absolute abundance of every unique TCRbeta CDR3 region, sequences were collapsed and filtered. T cell fraction was estimated by normalizing TCRbeta template counts to usable DNA, which was measured by amplifying reference genes present in all nucleated cells. Repertoire TCRs were annotated as SARS-CoV-2-specific when V gene, CDR3 amino acid sequence and J gene were exactly matched to a known reactive TCR set. The reference SARS-CoV-2 TCR set came from MIRA and was filtered for enrichment in COVID-19-positive ImmuneCODE repertoires, removing public or cross-reactive TCRs. Based on the MIRA antigens, annotated TCRs were further analysed at the level of specific ORF or position within ORF. Breadth was defined as the number of annotated unique rearrangements divided by the total number of unique productive rearrangements, and depth was defined as the summed frequency of the annotated unique rearrangements. Two-sided Wilcoxon rank-sum tests were applied when comparing TCR breadth between groups. Sourced from immuneACCESS, this table was stored by TCRdb with only in-frame sequences that have V and J called. A share of the clones is absent; for the studies checked, an unresolved V gene accounts for under half, and the remainder has no known explanation. V, J and clone size reflect that table, while D and trimming were determined from the DNA. The sample table contains hundreds of thousands of clones; only one count was recorded for 75% to 95% of them. Of the sample, 12% falls within the top ten clones.

The receptor comes from a person aged 18-60 years who received the Ad26.COV2.S COVID-19 vaccine or a placebo. Rearrangement joined TRBV4-3 to TRBJ2-1; TRBD2 is a possible D gene, resting on 5 matching bases. The sequencing here drew on peripheral blood, taken in a trial of Ad26.COV2.S vaccine versus placebo. Here is the DNA: TGCGCCAGCAGCCAAGCGAGGGAGTTCTCCTACAATGAGCAGTTCTTC. This is translated as CASSQAREFSYNEQFF.